Listed below are T cell receptor beta chains from one sample, sequenced in a study of blood T cells in healthy people across ages. TCRdb passed the 5' RACE reads through MiXCR, listing each CDR3 protein once. Of 1.5 million to 2 million distinct CDR3 sequences in the sample, approximately 28% are singletons; the top ten hold roughly 8.2%. The sequenced sample consisted of blood. The receptors here all came from a young woman in good health. The CDR3 runs from the conserved cysteine through the conserved F or W. Fields, in order: CDR3 protein, CDR3 DNA, D gene, J gene, clone size, V gene. A D gene is named only where the DNA matches it firmly. Some rows mark clone size as missing; the rest say once, few, many or name a class of expanded clone.

CDR3: CASSQDQGGFTEAFF
DNA: TGCGCCAGCAGCCAGGACCAGGGGGGTTTTACTGAAGCTTTCTTT
D: TRBD1
J: TRBJ1-1
size: .
V: TRBV5-1

CDR3: CASSETPGLGQETQYF
DNA: TGTGCCAGCAGTGAAACCCCGGGACTAGGACAAGAGACCCAGTACTTC
D: TRBD2
J: TRBJ2-5
size: many
V: TRBV2

CDR3: CSARTDQGAGEQFF
DNA: TGCAGTGCTAGGACGGATCAGGGCGCCGGTGAGCAGTTCTTC
D: .
J: TRBJ2-1
size: .
V: TRBV20-1

CDR3: CSVDRSSANYGYTF
DNA: TGCAGCGTGGACCGGTCTTCAGCTAACTATGGCTACACCTTC
D: .
J: TRBJ1-2
size: .
V: TRBV29-1

CDR3: CASGLVGRGLTRNEQVF
DNA: TGTGCTAGTGGTTTGGTAGGCAGGGGCCTTACCCGGAATGAGCAGGTCTTC
D: .
J: TRBJ2-1
size: .
V: TRBV12-5

CDR3: CASSSPASQETQYF
DNA: TGTGCCAGCAGTTCGCCGGCTTCTCAAGAGACCCAGTACTTC
D: .
J: TRBJ2-5
size: .
V: TRBV12-3/TRBV12-4

CDR3: CSARERGEETQYF
DNA: TGCAGTGCTAGAGAAAGGGGGGAAGAGACCCAGTACTTC
D: .
J: TRBJ2-5
size: .
V: TRBV20-1

CDR3: CASQGANSNQPQHF
DNA: TGTGCCAGCCAGGGAGCTAATAGCAATCAGCCCCAGCATTTT
D: .
J: TRBJ1-5
size: many
V: TRBV6-6

CDR3: CASRKPGQGVHEQFF
DNA: TGTGCCAGCCGAAAGCCGGGACAGGGGGTCCATGAGCAGTTCTTC
D: TRBD1
J: TRBJ2-1
size: .
V: TRBV27

CDR3: CASSLTGTPAYEQYF
DNA: TGTGCCAGCAGCTTGACCGGGACCCCCGCCTACGAGCAGTACTTC
D: .
J: TRBJ2-7
size: few
V: TRBV5-6

CDR3: CSAPAVSGSYEQYF
DNA: TGCAGTGCTCCAGCCGTGAGCGGATCCTACGAGCAGTACTTC
D: .
J: TRBJ2-7
size: .
V: TRBV20-1

CDR3: CASSTLLQGRVEQFF
DNA: TGTGCCAGCAGCACCCTTTTGCAGGGGAGGGTTGAGCAGTTCTTC
D: .
J: TRBJ2-1
size: .
V: TRBV7-2

CDR3: CASSYHRDDNQPRHF
DNA: TGTGCCAGCAGTTATCACAGGGACGACAATCAGCCCCGGCATTTT
D: .
J: TRBJ1-5
size: .
V: TRBV7-2

CDR3: CASSLETSAYEQYF
DNA: TGTGCCAGCAGCTTAGAAACTAGCGCGTACGAGCAGTACTTC
D: TRBD2
J: TRBJ2-7
size: few
V: TRBV7-9

CDR3: CASSLYAGTGGTNYGYTF
DNA: TGCGCCAGCAGCTTATATGCCGGGACAGGGGGAACTAACTATGGCTACACCTTC
D: TRBD1
J: TRBJ1-2
size: few
V: TRBV5-1

CDR3: CASSSLAGTNEQFF
DNA: TGTGCCAGCAGTTCCCTAGCGGGGACAAATGAGCAGTTCTTC
D: TRBD2
J: TRBJ2-1
size: few
V: TRBV2

CDR3: CASSLQSSYTF
DNA: TGTGCCAGCAGCTTGCAGAGTAGCTACACCTTC
D: .
J: TRBJ1-2
size: once
V: TRBV5-6

CDR3: CASSGLAGGGTDTQYF
DNA: TGTGCCAGCTCAGGCCTAGCGGGAGGAGGCACAGATACGCAGTATTTT
D: TRBD2
J: TRBJ2-3
size: few
V: TRBV6-5

CDR3: CSVAGQSAPGYTF
DNA: TGCAGCGTTGCCGGGCAGAGTGCTCCTGGCTACACCTTC
D: .
J: TRBJ1-2
size: .
V: TRBV29-1

CDR3: CASSDSWDRRYEQYF
DNA: TGTGCCAGCAGTGACTCTTGGGACAGGAGATACGAGCAGTACTTC
D: TRBD1
J: TRBJ2-7
size: many
V: TRBV6-4

CDR3: CASTADRKNPSGYTF
DNA: TGTGCCAGCACCGCTGACCGGAAGAATCCTTCTGGCTACACCTTC
D: .
J: TRBJ1-2
size: .
V: TRBV6-5

CDR3: CASSDDPGGYYEQYF
DNA: TGTGCCAGCAGTGATGATCCGGGAGGGTACTACGAGCAGTACTTC
D: TRBD2
J: TRBJ2-7
size: .
V: TRBV2

CDR3: CAWSVRRLAKQETQYF
DNA: TGTGCCTGGAGTGTACGGCGACTAGCGAAACAAGAGACCCAGTACTTC
D: TRBD2
J: TRBJ2-5
size: few
V: TRBV30

CDR3: CSVLPGGGGETQYF
DNA: TGCAGCGTTCTCCCGGGCGGGGGAGGGGAGACCCAGTACTTC
D: TRBD2
J: TRBJ2-5
size: many
V: TRBV29-1

CDR3: CASNFGGRHLNEQFF
DNA: TGCGCCAGCAACTTCGGAGGGCGGCACCTCAATGAGCAGTTCTTC
D: .
J: TRBJ2-1
size: .
V: TRBV7-2

CDR3: CASRRRGLNSSYNEQFF
DNA: TGCGCCAGCCGCCGGCGGGGGCTTAATAGCTCCTACAATGAGCAGTTCTTC
D: .
J: TRBJ2-1
size: many
V: TRBV5-1

CDR3: CSARGTGWEEGNSPLHF
DNA: TGCAGTGCTAGGGGGACAGGGTGGGAGGAAGGTAATTCACCCCTCCACTTT
D: TRBD1
J: TRBJ1-6
size: .
V: TRBV20-1

CDR3: CASSEWERLGTGESGYTF
DNA: TGTGCCAGCAGTGAATGGGAACGGTTGGGGACAGGGGAGAGTGGCTACACCTTC
D: TRBD1
J: TRBJ1-2
size: few
V: TRBV25-1

CDR3: CSASSGPKKTQYF
DNA: TGCAGTGCTAGTTCGGGACCTAAGAAGACCCAGTACTTC
D: .
J: TRBJ2-5
size: few
V: TRBV20-1

CDR3: CASSQLDRAVYGYTF
DNA: TGTGCCAGCAGCCAACTGGACAGGGCGGTCTATGGCTACACCTTC
D: TRBD1
J: TRBJ1-2
size: once
V: TRBV3-1

CDR3: CSAKRGREETQYF
DNA: TGCAGTGCGAAGCGGGGGAGAGAAGAGACCCAGTACTTC
D: TRBD2
J: TRBJ2-5
size: few
V: TRBV20-1

CDR3: CSVAVDGSGANVLTF
DNA: TGCAGCGTTGCCGTCGATGGGTCTGGGGCCAACGTCCTGACTTTC
D: .
J: TRBJ2-6
size: .
V: TRBV29-1

CDR3: CASSQEAGAQYNEQFF
DNA: TGCGCCAGCAGCCAAGAAGCGGGGGCGCAATACAATGAGCAGTTCTTC
D: TRBD2
J: TRBJ2-1
size: many
V: TRBV4-1

CDR3: CASSPQSGTTGELFF
DNA: TGTGCCAGCAGCCCCCAGTCGGGGACCACCGGGGAGCTGTTTTTT
D: .
J: TRBJ2-2
size: few
V: TRBV7-2

CDR3: CSGLYQGQETQYF
DNA: TGCAGCGGTCTCTACCAGGGTCAAGAGACCCAGTACTTC
D: .
J: TRBJ2-5
size: .
V: TRBV29-1

CDR3: CASTLDRVKPQHF
DNA: TGTGCCAGCACTCTGGACAGGGTAAAGCCCCAGCATTTT
D: TRBD1
J: TRBJ1-5
size: .
V: TRBV7-1

CDR3: CATSRDGGFQETQYF
DNA: TGTGCCACCAGCAGAGATGGGGGATTCCAAGAGACCCAGTACTTC
D: .
J: TRBJ2-5
size: .
V: TRBV15

CDR3: CASTSPGTGSPLHF
DNA: TGTGCCAGCACCTCTCCAGGGACAGGCTCACCCCTCCACTTT
D: TRBD1
J: TRBJ1-6
size: .
V: TRBV12-3/TRBV12-4

CDR3: CSVEGVTSGRAGGTGELFF
DNA: TGCAGCGTTGAAGGCGTCACTAGCGGGAGGGCCGGGGGAACCGGGGAGCTGTTTTTT
D: TRBD2
J: TRBJ2-2
size: few
V: TRBV29-1

CDR3: CASSLRGAGDEQFF
DNA: TGCGCCAGCAGCTTGAGAGGGGCGGGGGATGAGCAGTTCTTC
D: TRBD2
J: TRBJ2-1
size: .
V: TRBV5-1

CDR3: CASSQGLNQPQHF
DNA: TGCGCCAGCAGCCAAGGACTGAATCAGCCCCAGCATTTT
D: .
J: TRBJ1-5
size: many
V: TRBV3-1

CDR3: CASSGSPDTQYF
DNA: TGTGCCAGCAGTGGGTCCCCGGATACGCAGTATTTT
D: .
J: TRBJ2-3
size: few
V: TRBV2

CDR3: CATSVTTGPYNEQFF
DNA: TGTGCCACCAGTGTCACGACAGGTCCCTACAATGAGCAGTTCTTC
D: .
J: TRBJ2-1
size: many
V: TRBV24-1

CDR3: CATGQGMAGNTEAFF
DNA: TGTGCCACCGGCCAGGGAATGGCAGGGAACACTGAAGCTTTCTTT
D: .
J: TRBJ1-1
size: .
V: TRBV15

CDR3: CASSLVFGSYNEQFF
DNA: TGTGCCAGCAGCTTAGTGTTCGGGTCCTACAATGAGCAGTTCTTC
D: .
J: TRBJ2-1
size: many
V: TRBV7-2